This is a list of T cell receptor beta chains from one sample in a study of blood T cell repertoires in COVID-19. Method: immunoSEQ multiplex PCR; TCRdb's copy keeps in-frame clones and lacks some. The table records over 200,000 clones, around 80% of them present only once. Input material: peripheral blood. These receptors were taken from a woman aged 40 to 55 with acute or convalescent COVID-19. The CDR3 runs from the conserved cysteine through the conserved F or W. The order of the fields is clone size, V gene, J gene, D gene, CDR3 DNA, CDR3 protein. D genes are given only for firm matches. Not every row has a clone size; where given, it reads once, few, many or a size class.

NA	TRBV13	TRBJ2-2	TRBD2	TGTGCCAGCAGCACCCGGGGACTAGCCGGGGTCACCGGGGAGCTGTTTTTT	CASSTRGLAGVTGELFF
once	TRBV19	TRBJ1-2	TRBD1	TGTGCCAGTAGTTCAACAGGGGGGAACTATGGCTACACCTTC	CASSSTGGNYGYTF
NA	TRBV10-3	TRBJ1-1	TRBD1	TGTGCCATCAGGGGGACAGGGACTGAAGCTTTCTTT	CAIRGTGTEAFF
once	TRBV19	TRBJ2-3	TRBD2	TGTGCCAGTAGTGGGTCCGGGACTAGCGGCCACCCTAGCACAGATACGCAGTATTTT	CASSGSGTSGHPSTDTQYF
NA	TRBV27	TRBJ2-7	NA	TGTGCCAGCAGTTTATCGGCGGGCGAGCAGTACTTC	CASSLSAGEQYF
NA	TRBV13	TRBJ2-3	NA	TGTGCCAGCAGCCCTAGCACAGATACGCAGTATTTT	CASSPSTDTQYF
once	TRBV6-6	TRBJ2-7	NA	TGTGCCAGCGAGTACAGTAGTTCCTACGAGCAGTACTTC	CASEYSSSYEQYF
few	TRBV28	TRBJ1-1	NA	TGTGCCAGCAGTTTACCCCGGGGCACTGAAGCTTTCTTT	CASSLPRGTEAFF
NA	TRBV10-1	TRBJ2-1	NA	TGCGCCAGCAGTGAGTTTGGAGGGGGCCGGGATGAGCAGTTCTTC	CASSEFGGGRDEQFF
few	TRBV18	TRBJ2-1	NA	TGTGCCAGCTCACCACCCGGCCAGGGCAGCTCCTACAATGAGCAGTTCTTC	CASSPPGQGSSYNEQFF
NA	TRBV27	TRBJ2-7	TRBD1	TGTGCCAGCAGTTTATTGGTGACAGGGGGCCCTCAGAGCCGGTACGAGCAGTACTTC	CASSLLVTGGPQSRYEQYF
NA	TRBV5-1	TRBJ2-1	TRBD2	TGCGCCAGCAGCTTGGGACTAGCGGGAGAAGGCTCCTACAATGAGCAGTTCTTC	CASSLGLAGEGSYNEQFF
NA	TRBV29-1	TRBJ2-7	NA	TGCAGCGTTGGGTACACTAACTACGAGCAGTACTTC	CSVGYTNYEQYF
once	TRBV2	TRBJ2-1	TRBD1	TGTGCCAGCAGTGCAGTGGGACAGGGACGATATGAGCAGTTCTTC	CASSAVGQGRYEQFF
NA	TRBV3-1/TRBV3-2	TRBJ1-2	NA	TGTGCCAGCAGCCCAAACTCCGGTGGCTACACCTTC	CASSPNSGGYTF